The source of this T cell receptor beta chain is a study of cytomegalovirus exposure and HLA in healthy donors. Study-wide points: The classifier, whose performance was assessed in both the original and validation cohorts, reportedly diagnosed cytomegalovirus status with high specificity and sensitivity.

In the PCR, 60 Vbeta and 13 Jbeta primers were used. Method: immunoSEQ multiplex PCR; TCRdb's copy keeps in-frame clones and lacks some. This table has around 140,000 clones, around 81% appearing once. With respect to this clone: What it recognizes is unknown.

The ends were cut back, 6 bases at V and 4 bases at J, with 12 bases in the middle. CDR3 length equals 13 residues. Germline lookup yields CDR1 MNHNS and CDR2 SASEGT. The clonotype originates from a man aged 50 or older in good health and CMV-seronegative. The sample was PBMCs. This chain uses TRBV6-1 with TRBJ1-2; tentative D call: TRBD1 (6 bases). DNA for the CDR3: TGTGCCAGCAGCCTAACAGGGCCCTATGGCTACACCTTC. This translates into CASSLTGPYGYTF.